This T cell receptor (beta chain) was retrieved from a study of blood T cell repertoires in COVID-19. Libraries were prepared by immunoSEQ multiplex PCR; TCRdb keeps only in-frame clonotypes and omits some of them. The sample consists of 150,000 to 200,000 clones, around 84% of them appearing once. This sequence originates from a woman aged 25 to 39 who had been exposed to COVID-19. Sequencing input: PBMCs or T cells enriched from blood (not recorded which).

The DNA of the CDR3 is TGTGCCAGCAGTTATTTGACAGGTGTCGTGCCTGAAGCTTTCTTT. It is translated as CASSYLTGVVPEAFF. The chain recombines TRBV6-2 or TRBV6-3 with TRBJ1-1, with a weak D call TRBD1 (6 bases). CDR1 MNHEY and CDR2 SVGEGT come from the germline V gene. The CDR3 length is 15 residues. Between the trimmed V and J ends, which lost 3 bases and 6 bases, there was a span of 17 bases.